The 10 T cell receptor beta chains in this list originate from one sample, sequenced in a study of T-cell reconstitution after alpha-beta-depleted transplantation in children. Library preparation (for TCRbeta) was performed with unique molecular identifiers. MiXCR was run by TCRdb on the PCR reads, yielding one entry per CDR3 protein. Seen here are 500,000 to 600,000 distinct CDR3 sequences, more than 20% observed once, and the top ten hold about 35%. This material consisted of PBMCs, taken before TCRalphabeta/CD19-depleted stem cell transplant. These receptors were obtained from a boy under three years old with Wiskott-Aldrich syndrome, due to receive a stem cell transplant.

The rearrangement uses TRBV11-2 and TRBJ2-1, with TRBD2 identical over 10 bases. This CDR3 is built from 16 residues. The trim removed 1 base at V and 9 bases at J, leaving 9 bases unmatched. Germline lookup yields CDR1 SGHAT and CDR2 FQNNGV. CDR3 loop: CASSLVGTSVRGEQFF. CDR3 nucleotides: TGTGCCAGCAGCTTAGTAGGGACTAGCGTAAGGGGTGAGCAGTTCTTC.

The chain couples TRBV14 to TRBJ1-6; TRBD1 aligns across 11 bases. Germline lookup yields CDR1 SGHDN and CDR2 FVKESK. The CDR3 spans 19 residues. Losses at the gene ends were 1 base for V and 0 bases for J; bases not matched to a gene: 5. The chain's CDR3 is CASSQVFGTGGSYNSPLHF. CDR3 nucleotide sequence: TGTGCCAGCAGCCAAGTGTTTGGGACAGGGGGCTCCTATAATTCACCCCTCCACTTT.

Only a few counts were recorded for this clonotype. This sequence joins TRBV29-1 and TRBJ1-5; 8 bases map to TRBD1. V shed 4 bases, J shed 4 bases, and the junction held 12 bases outside the gene matches. Germline V gene data show CDR1 as SQVTM and CDR2 as ANQGSEA. This CDR3 is built from 16 residues. The CDR3 region is CSVVDVGQGENQPQHF. DNA of the CDR3: TGCAGCGTTGTTGACGTCGGACAGGGAGAAAATCAGCCCCAGCATTTT. Drawing the rest from reference TRBV29-1 and TRBJ1-5, the complete variable domain is SAVISQKPSRDICQRGTSLTIQCQVDSQVTMMFWYRQQPGQSLTLIATANQGSEATYESGFVIDKFPISRPNLTFSTLTVSNMSPEDSSIYLCSVVDVGQGENQPQHFGDGTRLSIL.

This clonotype was found a few times. This chain joins TRBV7-9 and TRBJ2-1; possible D gene TRBD2, 5 bases. V was cut by 1 base and J by 10 bases, with 14 bases left in between. Germline V lookup: CDR1 SEHNR, CDR2 FQNEAQ (reference sequence). This CDR3 region has 14 residues. CDR3 in amino acids: CASSLDLRAGEQFF. Here the CDR3 DNA reads TGTGCCAGCAGCTTAGATCTTCGGGCGGGCGAGCAGTTCTTC.

This clonotype came up a few times. This rearrangement joins TRBV20-1 to TRBJ1-2; D is unresolved. The V end was cut by 4 bases, the J end by 9 bases, with 15 bases between. Germline V CDR1 and CDR2: DFQATT, SNEGSKA (reference sequence). CDR3 length: 12 residues. The CDR3 DNA sequence: TGCAGTGCTAAGGCTCACCCGAGGAGCTACACCTTC. This codes for CSAKAHPRSYTF.

This chain uses TRBV5-1 with TRBJ2-7, with D possibly being TRBD1 (6 bases). V shed 7 bases and J shed 3 bases, with 11 bases lying between them. Germline CDR1 SGHRS, CDR2 YFSETQ. This CDR3 has 12 residues. The CDR3 spells CASSGTNYEQYF. The CDR3 DNA sequence: TGCGCCAGCTCCGGGACAAACTACGAGCAGTACTTC.

This clonotype turned up a few times. DNA of the CDR3: TGTGCCAGCAGCTGGAGGGGTGCCTCCTACGAGCAGTACTTC. Translating it yields CASSWRGASYEQYF. The V call is TRBV5-6, the J call TRBJ2-7; weak D call: TRBD2 (6 bases). There are 14 residues in the CDR3. Trimming pared 3 bases from V and 0 bases from J, leaving 10 bases between. CDR1 and CDR2 from the germline V gene are SGHDT and YYEEEE.

This clonotype was counted ten times or more. The rearrangement links TRBV12-3 or TRBV12-4 to TRBJ2-3; 11 bases line up with TRBD2. There are 14 residues in the CDR3. V trimming: 5 bases; J trimming: 6 bases; junction bases outside the gene matches: 4. In DNA form, the CDR3 reads TGTGCCAGCAGTCTGTGGACTAGCGGGGATACGCAGTATTTT. Translating gives CASSLWTSGDTQYF.

This chain links TRBV12-3 or TRBV12-4 with TRBJ2-3, with 8 bases that match TRBD2. The CDR3 is 17 amino acids. Losses at the gene ends were 5 bases for V and 4 bases for J; bases not matched to a gene: 14. CDR3 bases: TGTGCCAGCAGTCCACCCTTTGGGCGGGAGGAGGCAGATACGCAGTATTTT. Translating gives CASSPPFGREEADTQYF.

This chain connects TRBV3-1 to TRBJ2-5; perhaps TRBD2 as D (5 bases). Germline values: CDR1 LGHDT, CDR2 YNNKEL (reference sequence). Trimming cost V 3 bases and J 5 bases, with 7 bases left between them. The CDR3 runs 12 residues. CDR3 nucleotides: TGTGCCAGCAGCCAGTGGAGGGAGACCCAGTACTTC. Translation: CASSQWRETQYF.